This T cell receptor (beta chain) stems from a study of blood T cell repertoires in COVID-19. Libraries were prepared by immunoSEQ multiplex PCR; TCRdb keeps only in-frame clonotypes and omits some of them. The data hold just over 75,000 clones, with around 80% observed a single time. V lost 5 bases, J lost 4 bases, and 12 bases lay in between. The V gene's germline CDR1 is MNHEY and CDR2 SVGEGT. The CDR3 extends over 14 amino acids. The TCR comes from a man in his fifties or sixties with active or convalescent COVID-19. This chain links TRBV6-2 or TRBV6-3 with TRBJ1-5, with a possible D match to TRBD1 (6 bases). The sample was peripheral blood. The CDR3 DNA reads TGTGCCAGCAGTGGCCACAGGGCTAATCAGCCCCAGCATTTT. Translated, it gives CASSGHRANQPQHF.